These 18 T cell receptor beta chains came from one sample sequenced in a study of OX40 agonist ivuxolimab in advanced cancers. The data were produced by immunoSEQ multiplex PCR, yet TCRdb's version contains in-frame clones alone and is incomplete. Found here are approximately 92,000 clones, under 85% of them singletons; the top ten hold roughly 5.4%. Material: CD4+ or CD8+ T cells sorted from blood, obtained in a trial of the OX40 agonist ivuxolimab. All receptors derive from an adult with an advanced solid tumor such as melanoma, head and neck, liver or kidney cancer.

This sequence joins TRBV7-8 and TRBJ2-1, with 7 positions matching TRBD1. This CDR3 comprises 17 residues. The J segment lost 2 bases and the V segment lost 1 base, leaving 8 bases of the junction unmatched. CDR1 is SGHVS and CDR2 is FQNEAQ in the germline V gene. This chain's CDR3 is CASSLVSGTEAYNEQFF. CDR3 nucleotides: TGTGCCAGCAGCTTAGTCTCCGGGACAGAAGCCTACAATGAGCAGTTCTTC.

This clone showed up just a few times. The chain couples TRBV19 to TRBJ2-5; 10 nucleotides line up with TRBD2. The CDR3 is 14 amino acids. Germline CDR1 LNHDA, CDR2 SQIVND (reference sequence). After removal of 10 bases from V and 5 bases from J, the junction contained 10 bases not matched to a gene. CDR3 sequence reads: CATHSGTSVETQYF. The CDR3 DNA reads as TGTGCCACCCACTCCGGGACTAGCGTGGAGACCCAGTACTTC. The whole variable domain, filled in from reference TRBV19 and TRBJ2-5, reads DGGITQSPKYLFRKEGQNVTLSCEQNLNHDAMYWYRQDPGQGLRLIYYSQIVNDFQKGDIAEGYSVSREKKESFPLTVTSAQKNPTAFYLCATHSGTSVETQYFGPGTRLLVL.

The V and J genes are TRBV6-1 and TRBJ1-5; the D gene is possibly TRBD1 (5 bases). Trimming removed 2 bases from V and 3 bases from J, with 11 bases in between. The CDR3 covers 15 residues. CDR1 and CDR2 from the germline V gene are MNHNS and SASEGT. The chain's CDR3 is CASSEYGGDNQPQHF. The CDR3 DNA follows: TGTGCCAGCAGTGAATACGGGGGGGACAATCAGCCCCAGCATTTT.

V is TRBV10-1 and J is TRBJ2-7; TRBD1 aligns across 8 bases. Looked up from germline, CDR1 is WNHNN and CDR2 is SYGVQD (reference sequence). The CDR3 has 14 residues. J lost 3 bases, V lost 3 bases, and 4 bases had no gene match. CDR3 in DNA: TGCGCCAGCAGTGAAGGACAGGGTAACTACGAGCAGTACTTC. Its protein is CASSEGQGNYEQYF.

With respect to this clone: The junction and the germline gene differ at one end; a read error may be behind it. The chain joins TRBV4-2 to TRBJ2-1; TRBD2 matches at 9 bases. Germline CDR1 reads LGHNA; CDR2 reads YNFKEQ. The CDR3 is made up of 14 amino acids. In nucleotides, the CDR3 is TGTGCCAGCGAGTCGGGGACTAGCATCAATGGGCAGTTCTTC. Protein product: CASESGTSINGQFF.

This clone appeared a single time. The V and J genes are TRBV7-9 and TRBJ2-5; 12 nucleotides agree with TRBD2. In germline, CDR1 is SEHNR, CDR2 FQNEAQ (reference sequence). V dropped 4 bases and J dropped 3; count of bases not matched to a gene: 6. The CDR3 is made up of 16 amino acids. Here the CDR3 reads CASSSPGLAGKETQYF. The CDR3 DNA is TGTGCCAGCAGCTCCCCCGGACTAGCGGGGAAAGAGACCCAGTACTTC.

This clone was seen more than once but under ten times. The chain uses TRBV5-1 and TRBJ2-1, with 10 positions matching TRBD2. CDR1 and CDR2 (germline): SGHRS, YFSETQ. Losses at the gene ends were 0 bases for V and 7 bases for J; bases not matched to a gene: 1. The CDR3 is made up of 14 amino acids. This CDR3 reads CASSLEGLANEQFF. DNA for the CDR3: TGCGCCAGCAGCTTGGAGGGACTAGCGAATGAGCAGTTCTTC.

V is TRBV7-9 and J is TRBJ1-6; no definite D call. This CDR3 spans 13 amino acids. CDR1 and CDR2 (germline): SEHNR, FQNEAQ (reference sequence). V lost 5 bases, J lost 6 bases, and 8 bases lay in between. CDR3 coding DNA: TGTGCCAGCAGCGCCCTCGGTAATTCACCCCTCCACTTT. Residues: CASSALGNSPLHF.

The V gene is TRBV5-1, the J gene TRBJ2-1; D gene uncertain. Trimming pared 0 bases from V and 2 bases from J, leaving 6 bases between. Germline loops: CDR1 SGHRS, CDR2 YFSETQ. The CDR3 loop spans 14 amino acids. CDR3 sequence: CASSLDGTYNEQFF. The CDR3 nucleotides read TGCGCCAGCAGCTTGGATGGGACCTACAATGAGCAGTTCTTC. The whole variable domain, filled in from reference TRBV5-1 and TRBJ2-1, reads KAGVTQTPRYLIKTRGQQVTLSCSPISGHRSVSWYQQTPGQGLQFLFEYFSETQRNKGNFPGRFSGRQFSNSRSEMNVSTLELGDSALYLCASSLDGTYNEQFFGPGTRLTVL.

J is TRBJ2-7 and V is TRBV18; unclear D gene. Germline values: CDR1 KGHSH, CDR2 LQKENI. This CDR3 has 13 amino acids. V was pared by 4 bases and J by 2 bases, with 9 bases between. CDR3 nucleotide sequence: TGTGCCAGCTCACAGGGTCAGGCCTACGAGCAGTACTTC. It encodes CASSQGQAYEQYF.

The chain links TRBV9 to TRBJ2-3; D possibly corresponds to TRBD1 (5 bases). CDR1 SGDLS and CDR2 YYNGEE come from the germline V gene. V lost 3 bases and J lost 2, with 13 bases in between. The CDR3 contains 15 residues. The CDR3 bases are TGTGCCAGCAGCGGACAGACGGGCCTCACAGATACGCAGTATTTT. Protein product: CASSGQTGLTDTQYF.

This clone was seen once. CDR3 nucleotides: TGTGCCAGCAGCTCCACAGGGGGGTCGACCTACGAGCAGTACTTC. As protein: CASSSTGGSTYEQYF. The chain links TRBV9 to TRBJ2-7, with 8 bases lining up with TRBD1. Germline V gives CDR1 SGDLS, CDR2 YYNGEE. Unmatched junction bases numbered 8, after V lost 4 bases and J lost 2 bases. The CDR3 spans 15 residues.

The chain joins TRBV5-1 to TRBJ1-1, with D possibly matching TRBD1 (6 bases). Trimming took off 0 bases at V and 1 base at J, with 10 bases between the two ends. There are 15 residues in the CDR3. Looked up from germline, CDR1 is SGHRS and CDR2 is YFSETQ. CDR3 sequence: CASSLATGPNTEAFF. The CDR3 coding sequence is TGCGCCAGCAGCTTGGCGACAGGTCCGAACACTGAAGCTTTCTTT. The complete variable domain, with remaining parts taken from reference TRBV5-1 and TRBJ1-1, reads KAGVTQTPRYLIKTRGQQVTLSCSPISGHRSVSWYQQTPGQGLQFLFEYFSETQRNKGNFPGRFSGRQFSNSRSEMNVSTLELGDSALYLCASSLATGPNTEAFFGQGTRLTVV.

The rearrangement links TRBV18 to TRBJ1-2, with TRBD1 matching 8 bases. Germline values: CDR1 KGHSH, CDR2 LQKENI. J lost 6 bases, V lost 2 bases, and 11 bases had no gene match. The CDR3 sequence is 16 residues long. The CDR3 sequence: CASSPILGRGQDGYTF. In nucleotides, the CDR3 is TGTGCCAGCTCACCAATACTGGGCAGGGGGCAAGATGGCTACACCTTC.

J is TRBJ1-1 and V is TRBV5-8; no clear D gene. In germline, CDR1 is SGHTS, CDR2 YDEGEE. The V gene lost 3 bases and the J gene lost 1 base, with 13 bases spanning the gap. The CDR3 covers 15 residues. This CDR3 is CASSSGGSSNTEAFF. DNA for the CDR3: TGTGCCAGCAGCTCGGGTGGATCTTCGAACACTGAAGCTTTCTTT.

This sequence joins TRBV15 and TRBJ2-1; no clear D. The ends were cut back, 0 bases at V and 6 bases at J, with 12 bases in the middle. The CDR3 runs to 15 residues. The germline gives CDR1 LNHNV, CDR2 YYDKDF (reference sequence). CDR3 protein: CATSRDALETNEQFF. CDR3 nucleotide sequence: TGTGCCACCAGCAGAGATGCGCTAGAAACCAATGAGCAGTTCTTC.

This chain joins TRBV6-1 and TRBJ1-3; D remains ambiguous. Looked up from germline, CDR1 is MNHNS and CDR2 is SASEGT. V lost 2 bases and J 0 bases, leaving 8 bases between the germline ends. The CDR3 consists of 15 residues. In nucleotides, the CDR3 is TGTGCCAGCAGTGAATCGCAGGCCTCTGGAAACACCATATATTTT. As protein: CASSESQASGNTIYF.

The CDR3 loop is CASSQGEGGNEQFF. DNA for the CDR3: TGCGCCAGCAGCCAAGGTGAGGGGGGGAATGAGCAGTTCTTC. This chain joins TRBV4-3 and TRBJ2-1, with D possibly being TRBD2 (7 bases). The germline gives CDR1 LGHNA, CDR2 YSLEER. Deletions cut 1 base from V and 7 bases from J, with 11 bases between. This CDR3 spans 14 amino acids.